Shown below are 26 T cell receptor beta chains from a single sample sequenced in a study of blood T cell repertoires in COVID-19. The protocol was immunoSEQ multiplex PCR, while the TCRdb copy is restricted to in-frame clones and leaves out a portion. The data contain 150,000 to 200,000 clones, just over 85% of them singletons. The sample comprised PBMCs or T cells enriched from blood (not recorded which). Receptor source: a woman under 30 who had recovered from COVID-19.

The chain combines TRBV20-1 with TRBJ2-7; unclear D gene. The CDR3 loop spans 11 amino acids. Germline-derived CDR1 and CDR2 are DFQATT and SNEGSKA (reference sequence). V lost 7 bases and J 3 bases, leaving 10 bases between the germline ends. The CDR3 reads CSVPLYYEQYF. DNA for the CDR3: TGCAGTGTCCCCTTGTACTACGAGCAGTACTTC.

The CDR3 region is CSVAGLGGSEQYF. The CDR3 region has the DNA TGCAGCGTTGCGGGTTTAGGAGGGAGCGAGCAGTACTTC. The genes are TRBV29-1 and TRBJ2-7, with D possibly matching TRBD2 (6 bases). In germline, CDR1 is SQVTM, CDR2 ANQGSEA. V shed 4 bases and J shed 6 bases, with 16 bases lying between them. The CDR3 has 13 residues.

The chain couples TRBV6-6 to TRBJ2-1, with 9 bases matching TRBD1. Unmatched junction bases numbered 7, after V lost 7 bases and J lost 0 bases. This CDR3 spans 16 amino acids. The germline gives CDR1 MNHNY, CDR2 SVGAGI (reference sequence). The CDR3 loop is CASTGQGSSSYNEQFF. In DNA form, the CDR3 reads TGTGCCAGCACTGGACAGGGGTCAAGCTCCTACAATGAGCAGTTCTTC.

V and J are TRBV12-3 or TRBV12-4 and TRBJ2-1; TRBD2 might be the D (5 bases). Trimming removed 1 base from V and 8 bases from J, with 9 bases in between. This CDR3 is 13 amino acids long. The CDR3 bases are TGTGCCAGCAGTTTAGTACTAGGTGATGAGCAGTTCTTC. Translation: CASSLVLGDEQFF.

Many counts were recorded for this clone. V gene TRBV6-5 combines with J gene TRBJ2-2; D unclear. The ends were cut back, 3 bases at V and 6 bases at J, with 8 bases in the middle. Looked up from germline, CDR1 is MNHEY and CDR2 is SVGAGI. The CDR3 covers 13 residues. CDR3 loop: CASSYRYAGELFF. The CDR3 nucleotides are TGTGCCAGCAGTTATCGGTATGCCGGGGAGCTGTTTTTT.

This chain uses TRBV10-1 with TRBJ2-1; 12 bases map to TRBD2. The CDR3 consists of 14 residues. Germline V gene sequence: CDR1 WNHNN, CDR2 SYGVQD (reference sequence). With 6 bases clipped from V and 9 bases from J, the junction kept 6 bases outside the gene matches. The CDR3 nucleotides read TGCGCCAGCAGGTCTAGCGGGGGGGCCAGTGAGCAGTTCTTC. Amino acid sequence: CASRSSGGASEQFF.

DNA for the CDR3: TGTGCCAGCTTAGGGGGGGACACCCCCTACGAGCAGTACTTC. Amino acids: CASLGGDTPYEQYF. The chain is built from TRBV7-9 and TRBJ2-7; TRBD2 is a possible D gene (7 bases). Germline V gene sequence: CDR1 SEHNR, CDR2 FQNEAQ (reference sequence). This CDR3 comprises 14 residues. The germline V and J ends were trimmed by 8 bases and 2 bases, with 16 bases remaining between them.

V gene TRBV25-1 combines with J gene TRBJ2-1, with D unclear. V was shortened by 4 bases and J by 8 bases, with 9 bases between the two germline ends. Germline-derived CDR1 and CDR2 are MGHDK and SYGVNS. There are 12 residues in the CDR3. CDR3 sequence: CASSVSSHEQFF. The CDR3 region has the DNA TGTGCCAGCAGTGTAAGCTCGCATGAGCAGTTCTTC.

This chain connects TRBV19 to TRBJ1-2, with D perhaps matching TRBD1 (5 bases). Germline lookup yields CDR1 LNHDA and CDR2 SQIVND (reference sequence). This CDR3 has 13 amino acids. The V end was cut by 7 bases, the J end by 7 bases, with 16 bases between. The CDR3 DNA reads TGTGCCAGTAAATTTCAGGGCCTCAGTGGCTACACCTTC. Protein: CASKFQGLSGYTF.

The chain uses TRBV28 and TRBJ2-5; a weak D match, TRBD2 (6 bases). Germline V gene data show CDR1 as MDHEN and CDR2 as SYDVKM. The V gene lost 5 bases and the J gene lost 5 bases, with 15 bases spanning the gap. This CDR3 contains 14 residues. The CDR3 loop reads CASSGGSTDETQYF. CDR3 sequence (DNA): TGTGCCAGCAGTGGGGGGAGCACAGACGAGACCCAGTACTTC.

This clone has only one observation. The genes are TRBV2 and TRBJ1-4; 7 positions match TRBD1. Germline loops: CDR1 SNHLY, CDR2 FYNNEI. The CDR3 totals 15 residues. With 7 bases clipped from V and 7 bases from J, the junction kept 12 bases outside the gene matches. The CDR3 loop is CASNLQGRNGEKLFF. The CDR3 coding sequence is TGTGCCAGCAACCTACAGGGGAGGAACGGTGAAAAACTGTTTTTT.

The chain joins TRBV28 to TRBJ2-1; 10 bases line up with TRBD2. Germline V CDR1 and CDR2: MDHEN, SYDVKM. V lost 7 bases and J lost 10; bases outside the gene matches: 7. This CDR3 is 13 amino acids long. The CDR3 nucleotides read TGTGCCAGCACTCAACTAGCGGGAAACGAGCAGTTCTTC. It encodes CASTQLAGNEQFF.

The chain joins TRBV6-5 to TRBJ1-1, with 9 bases that match TRBD1. The germline V gene encodes CDR1 MNHEY and CDR2 SVGAGI. The J segment lost 1 base and the V segment lost 1 base, leaving 1 base of the junction unmatched. This CDR3 is 15 amino acids long. The CDR3 region has the DNA TGTGCCAGCAGTTACTGGGGACAGGGGAACACTGAAGCTTTCTTT. Encoded protein: CASSYWGQGNTEAFF.

V usage is TRBV4-1 and J usage is TRBJ1-3; 11 bases are shared with TRBD1. The V gene's germline CDR1 is MGHRA and CDR2 YSYEKL. The CDR3 covers 18 residues. The V gene end was trimmed by 1 base and the J gene end by 5 bases; junction bases not matched to a gene: 10. The CDR3 bases are TGCGCCAGCAGCCAAGTAGGAGGGGGGACAGGGGGAAGAAACACCATATATTTT. Protein sequence: CASSQVGGGTGGRNTIYF.

This clone was observed once. This chain links TRBV10-3 with TRBJ1-2; 8 bases line up with TRBD1. Trimming took 0 bases from V and 7 from J; bases not matched to a gene: 7. This CDR3 contains 15 residues. Germline CDR1 reads ENHRY; CDR2 reads SYGVKD. Here the CDR3 reads CAISESPGGSSGYTF. CDR3 sequence (DNA): TGTGCCATCAGTGAGTCACCAGGGGGCTCAAGTGGCTACACCTTC.

This chain connects TRBV5-6 to TRBJ1-1; the match to TRBD1 covers 10 bases. Germline loops: CDR1 SGHDT, CDR2 YYEEEE. After removal of 3 bases from V and 6 bases from J, the junction contained 8 bases not matched to a gene. This CDR3 comprises 15 residues. The DNA of the CDR3 is TGTGCCAGCAGCTGGGGGACAGGGGAGGCGGCTGAAGCTTTCTTT. Translation: CASSWGTGEAAEAFF.

The table lists this clone with a count of one. This chain uses TRBV5-8 with TRBJ2-7, with TRBD1 identical over 7 bases. The CDR3 consists of 14 residues. The germline gives CDR1 SGHTS, CDR2 YDEGEE. J was trimmed by 3 bases and V by 4 bases; bases with no gene match: 7. The CDR3 spells CASSPQGDIYEQYF. The DNA of the CDR3 is TGTGCCAGCAGCCCCCAGGGGGACATCTACGAGCAGTACTTC.

This chain uses TRBV10-3 with TRBJ1-2, with D maybe TRBD1 (5 bases). V shed 7 bases and J shed 3 bases, with 9 bases lying between them. This CDR3 has 12 residues. Germline V gene lookup returns CDR1 ENHRY and CDR2 SYGVKD. DNA for the CDR3: TGTGCCATCACAGCAGGGTACTATGGCTACACCTTC. Its translation: CAITAGYYGYTF.

This rearrangement joins TRBV13 to TRBJ2-7; D is possibly TRBD2 (5 bases). V was cut by 5 bases and J by 0 bases, with 11 bases left in between. Germline V lookup: CDR1 PRHDT, CDR2 FYEKMQ (reference sequence). This CDR3 has 14 residues. The CDR3 reads CASSRGLDSYEQYF. The CDR3 DNA sequence: TGTGCCAGCAGCCGAGGACTGGACTCCTACGAGCAGTACTTC.

V is TRBV4-1 and J is TRBJ2-3; 12 bases are shared with TRBD2. The CDR3 consists of 15 residues. V lost 4 bases to trimming and J lost 4 bases; unmatched junction nucleotides: 3. CDR1 is MGHRA, CDR2 YSYEKL, per germline. CDR3 DNA sequence: TGCGCCAGCAGCCTCCGGACTAGCGGGGCAGATACGCAGTATTTT. Its translation: CASSLRTSGADTQYF.

J is TRBJ2-1 and V is TRBV4-3; a possible D gene is TRBD1 (5 bases). V lost 0 bases to trimming and J lost 7 bases, with 10 bases between them. The CDR3 is 14 residues long. Germline lookup yields CDR1 LGHNA and CDR2 YSLEER. CDR3 protein: CASSQDRVGNEQFF. The CDR3 bases are TGCGCCAGCAGCCAAGACAGGGTAGGGAATGAGCAGTTCTTC.

The V and J genes are TRBV3-1 (or the pseudogene TRBV3-2) and TRBJ2-1, with 8 bases lining up with TRBD2. This CDR3 has 16 residues. The ends lost 3 bases at V and 3 bases at J; junction bases unmatched: 7. The germline gives CDR1 LGHDT, CDR2 YNNKEL (reference sequence). The CDR3 region is CASSHLGGGIYNEQFF. As DNA, the CDR3 is TGTGCCAGCAGCCACCTCGGGGGGGGGATCTACAATGAGCAGTTCTTC.

The rearrangement joins TRBV4-2 to TRBJ2-7, with TRBD1 identical over 8 bases. The CDR3 is 15 amino acids. Trimming cost V 4 bases and J 0 bases; bases outside gene matches: 5. The germline V gene encodes CDR1 LGHNA and CDR2 YNFKEQ. The CDR3 DNA sequence: TGTGCCAGCAGCCCAGGGGGCGCCGGCTCCTACGAGCAGTACTTC. Protein: CASSPGGAGSYEQYF.

This rearrangement joins TRBV6-1 to TRBJ1-2, with a tentative D call TRBD1 (5 bases). The V end was cut by 5 bases, the J end by 1 base, with 14 bases between. The CDR3 is 15 residues long. Germline loops: CDR1 MNHNS, CDR2 SASEGT. The chain's CDR3 is CASSSKQDYNYGYTF. The CDR3 nucleotides read TGTGCCAGCAGTTCCAAACAGGACTATAACTATGGCTACACCTTC.

This chain joins TRBV2 and TRBJ2-1, with 11 bases identical to TRBD2. V lost 8 bases and J lost 4; bases outside the gene matches: 4. Germline assignment: CDR1 SNHLY and CDR2 FYNNEI. This CDR3 comprises 14 residues. This chain's CDR3 is CASPGLAGYNEQFF. CDR3 DNA sequence: TGTGCCAGCCCCGGACTAGCGGGTTACAATGAGCAGTTCTTC. The whole variable domain, filled in from reference TRBV2 and TRBJ2-1, reads EPEVTQTPSHQVTQMGQEVILRCVPISNHLYFYWYRQILGQKVEFLVSFYNNEISEKSEIFDDQFSVERPDGSNFTLKIRSTKLEDSAMYFCASPGLAGYNEQFFGPGTRLTVL.

The chain recombines TRBV10-3 with TRBJ1-1, with TRBD1 matching over 7 bases. The CDR3 covers 14 residues. Germline V gene lookup returns CDR1 ENHRY and CDR2 SYGVKD. The J segment lost 6 bases and the V segment lost 5 bases, leaving 9 bases of the junction unmatched. The CDR3 nucleotides are TGTGCCATCAGTCGGGACAGATCTTTTGCTGAAGCTTTCTTT. Its protein is CAISRDRSFAEAFF.